This TCR beta chain was obtained from a study of blood T cells in healthy people across ages. Overall study context: Per every two T cells, about one barcoded beta molecule was captured by template switching.

The second PCR ran about 6 to 11 cycles with a sample-barcoded 5' primer and J-beta primers. A template-switch adaptor that had 12 random nucleotides put a tag on each cDNA molecule. TCRdb ran MiXCR on the 5' RACE reads and lists one entry per CDR3 protein. The table lists about 800,000 distinct CDR3 sequences, more than 20% of them singletons. The CDR3 is 16 residues long. V shed 6 bases and J shed 0 bases, with 14 bases lying between them. The data also belong to a second study, concerning T cells of mothers and their children. From that study: Related pairs of mothers and children showed slightly higher, non-significant overlap versus unrelated pairs.

This clonotype was obtained from a boy between 10 and 17 years old in good health. This chain uses TRBV12-3 or TRBV12-4 with TRBJ2-2; possible D gene TRBD1, 6 bases. The source material was blood. CDR3 protein: CASSLRQAPNTGELFF. The CDR3 nucleotides read TGTGCCAGCAGCCTGAGACAGGCTCCGAACACCGGGGAGCTGTTTTTT.